Listed here is a single T cell receptor beta chain. Its matching antigen is unknown. CDR1 is SGHRS and CDR2 is YFSETQ in the germline V gene. The CDR3 totals 16 residues. Trimming left V 0 bases short and J 0 bases short, with 10 bases between. These data belong to a study of CD8 T cells in Susac syndrome. At the level of the study: Patients with Susac syndrome were therapy-naive, on corticosteroids, or on intravenous immunoglobulin alone at the time that blood was drawn.

Study-wide points: Susac syndrome CD4+ T cell repertoires showed no clonal expansion.

RNA totalling roughly 0.5 to 1 ug underwent reverse transcription with random hexamers. Each CDR3 protein is one row after TCRdb ran MiXCR on the immunoSEQ multiplex PCR reads. The data show under 200,000 distinct CDR3 sequences, with 90% to 95% seen just once and 0.075% to 0.095% held by the top ten. Sequencing targeted TCR beta in blood CD8+ and CD4+ T cells. Recently defined diagnostic criteria classed the Susac syndrome patients as definite or probable. The source of this sequence is a human donor with Susac syndrome. The material sequenced was CD4+ T cells from PBMCs. The chain has TRBV5-1 and TRBJ1-3; D is possibly TRBD1 (5 bases). CDR3 coding DNA: TGCGCCAGCAGCTTGGGACAGACCACCTCTGGAAACACCATATATTTT. Its translation is CASSLGQTTSGNTIYF. The full variable domain, with the rest looked up from reference TRBV5-1 and TRBJ1-3, is KAGVTQTPRYLIKTRGQQVTLSCSPISGHRSVSWYQQTPGQGLQFLFEYFSETQRNKGNFPGRFSGRQFSNSRSEMNVSTLELGDSALYLCASSLGQTTSGNTIYFGEGSWLTVV.